One sample yielded the 15 T cell receptor beta chains listed below, sequenced in a study of blood T cell repertoires in COVID-19. Data came from immunoSEQ multiplex PCR; TCRdb stores just in-frame clones and leaves some out. The table has under 350,000 clones, 85% to 90% seen once. Specimen: peripheral blood. These receptors all stem from a man aged 35-49 years with acute or convalescent COVID-19.

This chain uses TRBV15 with TRBJ2-4; 11 bases are a match to TRBD1. This CDR3 region has 15 residues. The V segment lost 1 base and the J segment 6 bases; nucleotides outside the gene matches: 2. Germline V gene sequence: CDR1 LNHNV, CDR2 YYDKDF (reference sequence). The CDR3 loop reads CATSRAGTGGNIQYF. CDR3 sequence (DNA): TGTGCCACCAGCAGAGCTGGGACAGGGGGAAACATTCAGTACTTC.

The J gene is TRBJ1-2, the V gene TRBV10-3; D is ambiguous. This CDR3 contains 12 residues. V lost 3 bases and J 5 bases, leaving 7 bases between the germline ends. The germline gives CDR1 ENHRY, CDR2 SYGVKD. This chain's CDR3 is CAISDTVYGYTF. The DNA for the CDR3 is TGTGCCATCAGTGATACTGTTTATGGCTACACCTTC.

The chain links TRBV12-5 to TRBJ2-1; 8 bases match TRBD1. Losses at the gene ends were 5 bases for V and 4 bases for J; bases not matched to a gene: 7. Per germline, CDR1 LGHNT and CDR2 FRNRAP. The CDR3 is 15 amino acids. CDR3 protein: CASGLGQGPYNEQFF. Written as DNA, the CDR3 is TGTGCTAGTGGTCTCGGACAGGGACCTTACAATGAGCAGTTCTTC.

The chain has TRBV18 and TRBJ1-5, with 7 positions matching TRBD1. V was clipped by 3 bases and J by 5 bases; unmatched bases: 7. CDR3 length: 15 residues. Germline CDR1 KGHSH, CDR2 LQKENI. CDR3 loop: CASSPNTGADQPQHF. As DNA, the CDR3 is TGTGCCAGCTCACCGAACACAGGGGCAGATCAGCCCCAGCATTTT.

The chain uses TRBV9 and TRBJ2-1, with 7 bases matching TRBD2. The CDR3 is made up of 15 amino acids. With 4 bases clipped from V and 2 bases from J, the junction kept 6 bases outside the gene matches. CDR1 is SGDLS and CDR2 is YYNGEE in the germline V gene. CDR3 sequence: CASSPQAGTYNEQFF. The CDR3, as DNA: TGTGCCAGCAGCCCCCAAGCGGGGACCTACAATGAGCAGTTCTTC.

The chain carries TRBV20-1 and TRBJ2-3; tentative D call: TRBD1 (5 bases). The germline gives CDR1 DFQATT, CDR2 SNEGSKA (reference sequence). V gave up 3 bases and J gave up 2 bases, with 9 bases separating them. The CDR3 runs 13 residues. CDR3 coding DNA: TGCAGTGCTAGTGCAGGGAACACAGATACGCAGTATTTT. Protein: CSASAGNTDTQYF.

V gene TRBV30 combines with J gene TRBJ1-5, with D possibly being TRBD1 (5 bases). The length of the CDR3 is 16 residues. Germline CDR1 and CDR2: GTSNPN and SVGIG (reference sequence). Trimming removed 0 bases at V and 9 bases at J, with 21 bases between. DNA for the CDR3: TGTGCCTGGAGTGTACGGGCCGCCAGGACAACAGGGCCCCAGCATTTT. Its protein product is CAWSVRAARTTGPQHF.

This chain joins TRBV7-8 and TRBJ1-1, with TRBD1 matching 10 bases. There are 17 residues in the CDR3. V dropped 4 bases and J dropped 1; count of bases not matched to a gene: 9. Germline lookup yields CDR1 SGHVS and CDR2 FQNEAQ. In DNA form, the CDR3 reads TGTGCCAGCAGCTCGCCGGGACAGGGGTGGGAGAACACTGAAGCTTTCTTT. Protein sequence: CASSSPGQGWENTEAFF.

The chain has TRBV5-4 and TRBJ1-2; 12 bases align to TRBD1. V was clipped by 3 bases and J by 8 bases; unmatched bases: 11. Germline-derived CDR1 and CDR2 are SGHNT and YYREEE (reference sequence). CDR3 length: 16 amino acids. The CDR3 region is CASSSGRDRGHQGYTF. The CDR3 nucleotides read TGTGCCAGCAGCTCCGGGCGGGACAGGGGGCATCAGGGCTACACCTTC.

The CDR3 region has the DNA TGTGCCATCTCCGTAACCGGGGAGCTGTTTTTT. Amino acid sequence: CAISVTGELFF. V gene TRBV10-3 combines with J gene TRBJ2-2; no clear D gene. V lost 8 bases and J 5 bases, leaving 6 bases between the germline ends. The CDR3 has 11 residues. CDR1 and CDR2 from the germline V gene are ENHRY and SYGVKD.

The rearrangement links TRBV5-4 to TRBJ1-3; TRBD1 matches 7 bases. Per germline, CDR1 SGHNT and CDR2 YYREEE (reference sequence). The length of the CDR3 is 15 residues. V lost 2 bases to trimming and J lost 6 bases; unmatched junction nucleotides: 8. The CDR3 is CASSFSGTVENTIYF. The CDR3, as DNA: TGTGCCAGCAGCTTTTCCGGGACAGTGGAAAACACCATATATTTT.

V is TRBV29-1 and J is TRBJ2-7, with 8 bases lining up with TRBD1. Trimming cost V 6 bases and J 0 bases; bases outside gene matches: 4. CDR1 is SQVTM and CDR2 is ANQGSEA in the germline V gene. The CDR3 extends over 13 amino acids. CDR3 nucleotide sequence: TGCAGCGTGAGACAGGGGCCCTCCTACGAGCAGTACTTC. Translating it yields CSVRQGPSYEQYF.

The rearrangement joins TRBV24-1 to TRBJ1-5; 8 bases are shared with TRBD1. The CDR3 extends over 15 amino acids. V dropped 9 bases and J dropped 1; count of bases not matched to a gene: 7. CDR1 is KGHDR and CDR2 is SFDVKD in the germline V gene. The CDR3 loop is CATLTGVISNQPQHF. The CDR3 DNA is TGTGCCACCCTGACAGGGGTGATCAGCAATCAGCCCCAGCATTTT.

The chain recombines TRBV7-9 with TRBJ2-6; D is unclear. V was shortened by 1 base and J by 0 bases, with 16 bases between the two germline ends. The V gene's germline CDR1 is SEHNR and CDR2 FQNEAQ (reference sequence). The CDR3 length is 19 residues. The CDR3 DNA sequence: TGTGCCAGCAGCTTAGATAGCCCCAAGTTTCACTCTGGGGCCAACGTCCTGACTTTC. Protein product: CASSLDSPKFHSGANVLTF.

This sequence joins TRBV10-2 and TRBJ2-5; 7 nucleotides agree with TRBD1. CDR3 length: 17 amino acids. The junction had 14 bases not matched to a gene; V was cut back by 5 bases and J by 2 bases. The germline CDR1 and CDR2 sequences are WSHSY and SAAADI. The CDR3 loop is CASSKEVRDSLQETQYF. CDR3 in DNA: TGCGCCAGCAGTAAGGAGGTACGGGACAGCCTACAAGAGACCCAGTACTTC.